This TCR beta chain was recovered during a study of blood T cell repertoires in COVID-19 (TCRdb year 2020). With respect to the entire study: The collaborator samples originated in the United States, Italy and Spain and spanned the acute and convalescent phases of COVID-19. The material from the prospective study consisted of cDNA or gDNA derived from T cells, B-cell-depleted T cells, or PBMCs. Deeply sampled blood TCRbeta repertoires from subjects exposed to, actively infected with, or recovered from COVID-19 were included in the dataset. A freely available public database, intended as a resource for researchers studying the immune response to SARS-CoV-2, is where the repertoires were released. Samples were obtained from the ongoing ImmuneRACE study (first 160 participants) and from about 1,300 subjects provided by 6 global collaborators. A de-identified subject ID, COVID-19 status, age in years and sex were almost always included in the sample metadata. HLA class I and class II types, where available, came from metadata supplied by the sample provider rather than from assay-based typing.

Points on this clone: Its antigen is not yet known. Qualities for individual bases were not recorded, and no much larger clone is one base off.

Each collaborating institution followed its own protocols to collect whole blood in K2EDTA tubes. Collaborator samples were shipped for TCRbeta analysis as frozen whole blood, isolated PBMCs, or DNA extracted from either sample type. Summary of the overall study and its limitations: The quantity of clinical and demographic metadata differed by source and by participant and was supplied without curation.

TCRbeta CDR3 regions were amplified from genomic DNA using the immunoSEQ Assay, a bias-controlled multiplex PCR. Processing in the source paper ran as follows. The number of nucleated cells in each sample was estimated by amplification of reference gene primers within the assay. To quantify the absolute abundance of each unique TCRbeta CDR3 rearrangement, sequence reads were collapsed and filtered. For each sample, productive Simpson clonality was calculated by taking the square root of Simpson's diversity index across productive rearrangements. TCRdb carries this immuneACCESS record with in-frame sequences only. Its versions omit some clonotypes, under half of them owing to an unresolved V gene in the studies checked, with the rest unexplained. V, J and clone size are taken as reported in that table, and D and trimming were inferred from the DNA itself. A total of around 220,000 clones appear in this sample, approximately 80% of them only once. Together, the top ten hold over 9.5% of the sample.

Spanning cysteine to phenylalanine, the CDR3 consists of 13 amino acids. Kept here is only the CDR3 DNA, which spans 39 bases and is read in frame from base 1. Based on the germline V gene (reference sequence), the CDR1 and CDR2 sequences are SGHNT and YYREEE. V is reduced by 6 bases and J by 1 base, leaving a spacing of 10 bases between them. This sequence was found in a woman of 80 years or more with acute or convalescent COVID-19. The receptor chain draws on TRBV5-4 and TRBJ2-5; 5 matching bases give a weak D call of TRBD2. The sample comprised peripheral blood. CDR3 loop: CASKRAVQETQYF. The DNA sequence is as follows: TGTGCCAGCAAGAGGGCAGTCCAAGAGACCCAGTACTTC.